Presented here are 21 T cell receptor beta chains from one specimen sequenced in a study of early T cells in non-severe SARS-CoV-2 infection. TCRdb reprocessed the 5' RACE reads with MiXCR, giving one entry per CDR3 protein. The sample lists 20,000 to 25,000 distinct CDR3 sequences, 5% to 5.5% seen once, with approximately 11% in the top ten. Sequenced material: whole blood. Receptors originate from an adult who was a healthcare worker with PCR-confirmed SARS-CoV-2 infection or an uninfected control (not recorded which).

This clonotype was detected many times. The CDR3 is CATRGQGDGQPQHF. The CDR3 region has the DNA TGTGCCACTAGAGGACAGGGTGATGGTCAGCCCCAGCATTTT. The chain recombines TRBV12-3 or TRBV12-4 with TRBJ1-5, with 8 bases matching TRBD1. V lost 10 bases and J lost 6; bases outside the gene matches: 11. CDR3 length: 14 amino acids.

This clonotype has more than one count but fewer than ten. The genes are TRBV7-9 and TRBJ1-3; the D gene is possibly TRBD1 (6 bases). V was trimmed by 4 bases and J by 2 bases, leaving 12 bases between them. CDR3 length: 15 amino acids. The V gene's germline CDR1 is SEHNR and CDR2 FQNEAQ (reference sequence). CDR3 in amino acids: CASSYGGGPGNTIYF. DNA of the CDR3: TGTGCCAGCAGCTACGGTGGGGGGCCTGGAAACACCATATATTTT.

This chain links TRBV6-2 or TRBV6-3 with TRBJ1-1, with D unclear. The germline V and J ends were trimmed by 7 bases and 5 bases, with 17 bases remaining between them. This CDR3 has 14 amino acids. Germline CDR1 MNHEY, CDR2 SVGEGT. CDR3 nucleotides: TGTGCCAGCATGATTCAGCGAGGTGTGACTGAAGCTTTCTTT. Amino acid sequence: CASMIQRGVTEAFF.

This clonotype was detected many times. The rearrangement links TRBV4-3 to TRBJ2-7; 7 bases align to TRBD1. The V gene end was trimmed by 3 bases and the J gene end by 4 bases; junction bases not matched to a gene: 6. Germline V gene lookup returns CDR1 LGHNA and CDR2 YSLEER. The CDR3 contains 14 residues. For the CDR3, the DNA is TGCGCCAGCAGCCAGGGGACAGAAAAATACGAGCAGTACTTC. Its protein is CASSQGTEKYEQYF.

There are many counts of this clonotype. In DNA, the CDR3 is TGCAGTGCTAGAGATACAGGCCGAGCCGAAGCTTTCTTT. Its translation: CSARDTGRAEAFF. The rearrangement joins TRBV20-1 to TRBJ1-1; TRBD1 is a possible D gene (5 bases). Germline-derived CDR1 and CDR2 are DFQATT and SNEGSKA (reference sequence). There are 13 residues in the CDR3. V lost 0 bases, J lost 8 bases, and 13 bases lay in between.

There are many counts of this clonotype. J is TRBJ1-2 and V is TRBV12-3 or TRBV12-4; D is unclear. Trimming left V 8 bases short and J 2 bases short, with 12 bases between. The CDR3 length is 13 residues. CDR3 sequence reads: CASSEDRNYGYTF. The CDR3 bases are TGTGCCAGCTCGGAGGATCGGAACTATGGCTACACCTTC.

This clonotype was observed many times. This chain connects TRBV2 to TRBJ2-1; 9 nucleotides line up with TRBD2. There are 16 residues in the CDR3. The germline V gene has CDR1 SNHLY and CDR2 FYNNEI. Trimming cost V 6 bases and J 0 bases; bases outside gene matches: 6. Here the CDR3 reads CASSTLAGASYNEQFF. CDR3 nucleotide sequence: TGTGCCAGCAGCACACTAGCGGGCGCCTCCTACAATGAGCAGTTCTTC.

This clonotype was seen many times. This chain joins TRBV4-3 and TRBJ2-7; D is unresolved. Between the trimmed V and J ends, which lost 1 base and 3 bases, there was a span of 7 bases. The germline V gene encodes CDR1 LGHNA and CDR2 YSLEER. The CDR3 spans 13 residues. The CDR3 DNA is TGCGCCAGCAGCCAAGGAAGATACTACGAGCAGTACTTC. It specifies CASSQGRYYEQYF.

This chain uses TRBV29-1 with TRBJ2-7, with 7 bases fitting TRBD2. The CDR3 sequence is 14 residues long. Germline loops: CDR1 SQVTM, CDR2 ANQGSEA. V gave up 3 bases and J gave up 4 bases; unmatched junction bases: 9. The CDR3 here is CSVEGGSRGYEQYF. The CDR3 DNA reads as TGCAGCGTTGAGGGCGGGAGTAGAGGGTACGAGCAGTACTTC.

Worth noting for this clonotype: A much bigger clone sits one base away, suggesting this may be a read error. V gene TRBV18 combines with J gene TRBJ2-7; 9 nucleotides align to TRBD1. Per germline, CDR1 KGHSH and CDR2 LQKENI. V trimming: 6 bases; J trimming: 4 bases; junction bases outside the gene matches: 10. The CDR3 is 15 residues long. CDR3 sequence reads: CASSDPGQGGYEQYF. CDR3 DNA sequence: TGTGCCAGCTCTGACCCGGGACAGGGTGGATACGAGCAGTACTTC.

At least ten counts were recorded for this clonotype. V and J are TRBV20-1 and TRBJ2-1; 9 bases fit TRBD2. With V trimmed by 3 bases and J by 9 bases, 9 bases remained unmatched. CDR1 DFQATT and CDR2 SNEGSKA come from the germline V gene (reference sequence). The CDR3 totals 14 residues. This CDR3 is CSASMASGMVEQFF. CDR3 in DNA: TGCAGTGCTAGTATGGCTAGCGGGATGGTTGAGCAGTTCTTC.

In its sample, this clonotype was seen many times. The chain uses TRBV20-1 and TRBJ2-1; TRBD2 matches 8 bases. Germline V gene lookup returns CDR1 DFQATT and CDR2 SNEGSKA (reference sequence). J was trimmed by 9 bases and V by 3 bases; bases with no gene match: 10. This CDR3 spans 14 amino acids. The CDR3 region has the DNA TGCAGTGCTAGGGGACCGAGCGGGAGAGGTGAGCAGTTCTTC. Translated: CSARGPSGRGEQFF.

This clonotype was detected ten times or more. The chain recombines TRBV5-1 with TRBJ1-2; D is unclear. CDR1 and CDR2 (germline): SGHRS, YFSETQ. The CDR3 contains 13 residues. The germline V and J ends were trimmed by 1 base and 2 bases, with 6 bases remaining between them. In nucleotides, the CDR3 is TGCGCCAGCAGCTTGCAGCTAAACTATGGCTACACCTTC. This codes for CASSLQLNYGYTF.

The CDR3 spells CASSVAGYNSPLHF. The DNA for the CDR3 is TGTGCCAGCAGCGTAGCCGGGTACAATTCACCCCTCCACTTT. The rearrangement joins TRBV9 to TRBJ1-6; D unresolved. Germline CDR1 and CDR2: SGDLS and YYNGEE. The CDR3 is made up of 14 amino acids. Trimming pared 0 bases from V and 7 bases from J, leaving 8 bases between.

This clonotype was seen a single time. The junction differs from germline at one of its ends, possibly a read error. The chain combines TRBV7-3 with TRBJ2-2, with D perhaps matching TRBD1 (6 bases). CDR3 length: 13 residues. Germline V lookup: CDR1 SGHTA, CDR2 FQGTGA. The CDR3: CPSSPGTPGELFF. In DNA, the CDR3 is TGTCCCAGCAGCCCGGGGACACCCGGGGAGCTGTTTTTT. Full variable domain (missing parts from reference TRBV7-3 and TRBJ2-2): GAGVSQTPSNKVTEKGKYVELRCDPISGHTALYWYRQSLGQGPEFLIYFQGTGAADDSGLPNDRFFAVRPEGSVSTLKIQRTERGDSAVYLCPSSPGTPGELFFGEGSRLTVL.

This clonotype was detected ten times or more. The chain uses TRBV6-2 or TRBV6-3 and TRBJ2-1; D is unresolved. CDR3 size: 12 residues. With 5 bases removed from V and 6 bases from J, the gap between germline ends came to 8 bases. Germline V lookup: CDR1 MNHEY, CDR2 SVGEGT. The CDR3 bases are TGTGCCAGCAGTCGCTGGCGCAATGAGCAGTTCTTC. Protein: CASSRWRNEQFF.

This clonotype appeared many times. The chain employs TRBV10-3 and TRBJ2-1; 9 nucleotides align to TRBD2. Germline CDR1 reads ENHRY; CDR2 reads SYGVKD. The CDR3 runs 19 residues. The V gene end was trimmed by 0 bases and the J gene end by 7 bases; junction bases not matched to a gene: 16. CDR3 in DNA: TGTGCCATCAGTGAGTCGGCAGGGTTAGCGGGAGCGGAAGAAAATGAGCAGTTCTTC. It specifies CAISESAGLAGAEENEQFF.

Ten or more counts support this clonotype. The chain carries TRBV29-1 and TRBJ1-1; tentatively, D is TRBD1 (6 bases). V shed 7 bases and J shed 1 base, with 13 bases lying between them. The CDR3 has 13 residues. Germline assignment: CDR1 SQVTM and CDR2 ANQGSEA. CDR3 bases: TGCAGCGAGAGACGGGGGCAGAACACTGAAGCTTTCTTT. Amino acid sequence: CSERRGQNTEAFF.

The chain couples TRBV7-2 to TRBJ2-3; D is ambiguous. The CDR3 covers 14 residues. The germline V gene has CDR1 SGHTA and CDR2 FQGNSA. With 1 base removed from V and 1 base from J, the gap between germline ends came to 6 bases. The CDR3 DNA reads as TGTGCCAGCAGCTTAGGTGTGCGCACAGATACGCAGTATTTT. Amino acid sequence: CASSLGVRTDTQYF.

This clonotype occurred many times. V gene TRBV11-2 combines with J gene TRBJ2-5, with TRBD2 identical over 7 bases. The germline CDR1 and CDR2 sequences are SGHAT and FQNNGV. J gave up 1 base and V 1 base, and 9 bases lay outside the gene matches. The CDR3 runs to 17 residues. CDR3 in DNA: TGTGCCAGCAGCTTAGCCGAAGGCGGGAGAATCCAAGAGACCCAGTACTTC. This sequence encodes CASSLAEGGRIQETQYF.

This clonotype was recorded many times. The DNA for the CDR3 is TGTGCCAGTCGCGGGTTAGAGACCCAGTACTTC. The encoded protein is CASRGLETQYF. The rearrangement joins TRBV5-6 to TRBJ2-5, with D possibly being TRBD2 (5 bases). Trimming shortened V by 8 bases and J by 4 bases, and 9 bases separated the two germline ends. Germline V CDR1 and CDR2: SGHDT, YYEEEE. CDR3 length: 11 amino acids.